The clone carrying this TCR beta chain is a singleton in its sample. The germline V gene encodes CDR1 LNHNV and CDR2 YYDKDF (reference sequence). Trimming took 0 bases from V and 5 from J, leaving 10 bases between them. The CDR3 is made up of 15 amino acids. The source of the sample is a study of Tregs in tolerant kidney transplant recipients. TCRdb's copy holds only in-frame clones and misses some; the assay was immunoSEQ multiplex PCR. The sample contains approximately 75,000 clones, around 90% of which appear only once. The sample was Tregs from blood, taken before the transplant. The V and J genes are TRBV15 and TRBJ1-4; no clear D gene. The sequence came from a human donor who received a combined kidney and bone marrow transplant. CDR3 nucleotides: TGTGCCACCAGCAGAGAAGGGCGGAACAATGAAAAACTGTTTTTT. Translating gives CATSREGRNNEKLFF.